Below, one TCR beta chain is given with its context. What it recognizes is unknown. CDR1 and CDR2 (germline): SGDLS, YYNGEE. Trimming left V 3 bases short and J 2 bases short, with 7 bases between. The CDR3 loop spans 13 amino acids. The data were taken from a study of CD8 T cells in Susac syndrome. Notes on the study in general: It was acknowledged by the study that relatively few individuals were included in its TCR sequencing and HLA analysis.

Sequencing targeted TCR beta in blood CD8+ and CD4+ T cells. Negative isolation was used for CD8+ and CD4+ T cells, and FACS enrichment was applied to TEMRA cells. An amount of RNA that ranged from roughly 0.45 to 1 ug was reverse transcribed with random hexamers. TCRdb re-called the immunoSEQ multiplex PCR reads through MiXCR, storing one row per CDR3 protein. The sample shows around 200,000 distinct CDR3 sequences, 95% of them seen only once. The chain uses TRBV9 and TRBJ2-3; D not certain. The origin of this receptor is a human donor in good health. Sequencing was done on a sample of CD4+ T cells from PBMCs. This CDR3 is CASSGSDTDTQYF. The CDR3 DNA follows: TGTGCCAGCAGCGGCTCCGACACAGATACGCAGTATTTT.